The 21 T cell receptor beta chains below all came from one sample that was sequenced in a study of CD8 T cells in Susac syndrome. When the RNA was reverse transcribed, random hexamers were used with an input of roughly 0.45 to 1 ug. TCRdb processed the immunoSEQ multiplex PCR reads anew with MiXCR; each CDR3 protein has one entry. This sample has fewer than 350,000 distinct CDR3 sequences, with roughly 90% found just once. Material for sequencing was CD8+ T cells from PBMCs. Source of these receptors: a human donor with multiple sclerosis.

V gene TRBV11-2 combines with J gene TRBJ2-3; possibly TRBD1 or TRBD2 for D (5 bases each). V was clipped by 2 bases and J by 8 bases, with 17 bases between them. Per the germline V gene, CDR1 is SGHAT and CDR2 is FQNNGV. This CDR3 is 15 amino acids long. The DNA for the CDR3 is TGTGCCAGCAGCTTACCTTCAAGGGACCAGGGTACGCAGTATTTT. Encoded protein: CASSLPSRDQGTQYF.

The rearrangement links TRBV6-2 or TRBV6-3 to TRBJ2-1, with 9 positions matching TRBD2. V lost 4 bases, J lost 7 bases, and 11 bases stayed unmatched. Germline assignment: CDR1 MNHEY and CDR2 SVGEGT. The CDR3 length is 16 residues. CDR3 in amino acids: CASSLMAGGPGNEQFF. CDR3 coding DNA: TGTGCCAGCAGTTTGATGGCGGGGGGGCCGGGAAATGAGCAGTTCTTC.

The genes are TRBV5-5 and TRBJ2-3; no definite D call. Germline CDR1 reads SGHKS; CDR2 reads YYEKEE (reference sequence). Trimming took off 2 bases at V and 1 base at J, with 14 bases between the two ends. CDR3 length: 16 residues. Here the CDR3 reads CASSFRAQRGTDTQYF. In DNA, the CDR3 is TGTGCCAGCAGCTTCCGGGCCCAGAGAGGCACAGATACGCAGTATTTT. The complete variable domain, with remaining parts taken from reference TRBV5-5 and TRBJ2-3, reads DAGVTQSPTHLIKTRGQQVTLRCSPISGHKSVSWYQQVLGQGPQFIFQYYEKEERGRGNFPDRFSARQFPNYSSELNVNALLLGDSALYLCASSFRAQRGTDTQYFGPGTRLTVL.

This chain links TRBV28 with TRBJ2-5; 8 bases line up with TRBD2. The CDR3 is 14 residues long. CDR1 MDHEN and CDR2 SYDVKM come from the germline V gene. J gave up 3 bases and V 6 bases, and 6 bases lay outside the gene matches. The CDR3 DNA follows: TGTGCCAGCAGGCCAGCGGGAGAGGAAGAGACCCAGTACTTC. This translates into CASRPAGEEETQYF. The full variable domain, its missing parts supplied by reference TRBV28 and TRBJ2-5, is DVKVTQSSRYLVKRTGEKVFLECVQDMDHENMFWYRQDPGLGLRLIYFSYDVKMKEKGDIPEGYSVSREKKERFSLILESASTNQTSMYLCASRPAGEEETQYFGPGTRLLVL.

This rearrangement joins TRBV15 to TRBJ2-1; tentative D call: TRBD1 (5 bases). V was pared by 0 bases and J by 6 bases, with 6 bases between. The CDR3 runs to 13 residues. Germline CDR1 reads LNHNV; CDR2 reads YYDKDF (reference sequence). The DNA of the CDR3 is TGTGCCACCAGCAGAGACAGGGCCAATGAGCAGTTCTTC. It translates to CATSRDRANEQFF.

This chain connects TRBV28 to TRBJ2-5, with D tentatively TRBD1 (5 bases). The CDR3 has 15 amino acids. Germline V gene lookup returns CDR1 MDHEN and CDR2 SYDVKM. Trimming stripped 6 bases from V and 2 bases from J, with 16 bases between. CDR3 residues: CASSVLGHPQETQYF. The DNA of the CDR3 is TGTGCCAGCAGCGTTCTCGGACACCCTCAAGAGACCCAGTACTTC.

This chain links TRBV3-1 with TRBJ2-3; TRBD2 aligns across 8 bases. CDR1 is LGHDT and CDR2 is YNNKEL in the germline V gene (reference sequence). The V and J ends lost 1 base and 0 bases, in that order; junction bases with no gene match: 6. This CDR3 contains 17 residues. In DNA form, the CDR3 reads TGTGCCAGCAGCCAAGTTGGAACGGGGGGGAGCACAGATACGCAGTATTTT. Translation gives CASSQVGTGGSTDTQYF.

CDR3 protein: CASSGGSGGSTDTQYF. The CDR3 coding sequence is TGTGCCAGCAGCGGGGGGAGCGGGGGAAGCACAGATACGCAGTATTTT. V gene TRBV9 combines with J gene TRBJ2-3; 8 bases match TRBD2. The CDR3 loop spans 16 amino acids. The junction had 6 bases not matched to a gene; V was cut back by 3 bases and J by 0 bases. Germline V lookup: CDR1 SGDLS, CDR2 YYNGEE.

The chain combines TRBV29-1 with TRBJ2-3; 8 nucleotides match TRBD2. The CDR3 sequence is 12 residues long. Germline V gives CDR1 SQVTM, CDR2 ANQGSEA. Trimming removed 3 bases from V and 5 bases from J; junction bases left unmatched: 1. The CDR3 DNA follows: TGCAGCGTTGATACTAGCGGAGATACGCAGTATTTT. Residues: CSVDTSGDTQYF.

This clonotype was seen once. The chain recombines TRBV19 with TRBJ2-5; TRBD2 might be the D (5 bases). The CDR3 sequence is 13 residues long. The germline gives CDR1 LNHDA, CDR2 SQIVND (reference sequence). In DNA, the CDR3 is TGTGCTAGCGCGGGCAGAAGTGGAGAGACCCAGTACTTC. It specifies CASAGRSGETQYF.

The chain recombines TRBV30 with TRBJ2-1; 7 bases align to TRBD2. Germline V CDR1 and CDR2: GTSNPN, SVGIG (reference sequence). The CDR3 has 11 residues. The CDR3 reads CLGLQYNEQFF. CDR3 nucleotides: TGTTTGGGACTACAATACAATGAGCAGTTCTTC.

V is TRBV20-1 and J is TRBJ2-7; 11 nucleotides agree with TRBD1. From germline, CDR1 is DFQATT and CDR2 SNEGSKA (reference sequence). This CDR3 has 15 amino acids. V lost 3 bases to trimming and J lost 5 bases; unmatched junction nucleotides: 9. The CDR3 spells CSARKGQGAFHEQYF. CDR3 coding DNA: TGCAGTGCTAGGAAAGGACAGGGGGCGTTTCACGAGCAGTACTTC.

This chain links TRBV13 with TRBJ1-4; no clear D. The germline gives CDR1 PRHDT, CDR2 FYEKMQ (reference sequence). The CDR3 is 16 amino acids. With 1 base removed from V and 8 bases from J, the gap between germline ends came to 17 bases. CDR3 nucleotides: TGTGCCAGCAGCTTAGCCATGATGGAAGGGAACGAAAAACTGTTTTTT. Its protein is CASSLAMMEGNEKLFF.

CDR3 region: CASSENPSSYNEQFF. As DNA, the CDR3 is TGTGCCAGCAGTGAAAACCCCAGCTCCTACAATGAGCAGTTCTTC. The V gene is TRBV2, the J gene TRBJ2-1; D is unclear. Trimming cost V 2 bases and J 0 bases, with 8 bases left between them. The length of the CDR3 is 15 residues. Germline V lookup: CDR1 SNHLY, CDR2 FYNNEI. The whole variable domain, filled in from reference TRBV2 and TRBJ2-1, reads EPEVTQTPSHQVTQMGQEVILRCVPISNHLYFYWYRQILGQKVEFLVSFYNNEISEKSEIFDDQFSVERPDGSNFTLKIRSTKLEDSAMYFCASSENPSSYNEQFFGPGTRLTVL.

The chain employs TRBV7-8 and TRBJ2-2; the D gene could be TRBD1 or TRBD2 (5 bases each). V shed 1 base and J shed 7 bases, with 7 bases lying between them. This CDR3 is 13 amino acids long. Germline values: CDR1 SGHVS, CDR2 FQNEAQ. The CDR3 here is CASSLGGIGELFF. DNA of the CDR3: TGTGCCAGCAGCTTAGGGGGGATCGGGGAGCTGTTTTTT.

This chain links TRBV28 with TRBJ2-5; 8 bases agree with TRBD1. CDR1 and CDR2 (germline): MDHEN, SYDVKM. Trimming at V came to 8 bases and at J to 1 base, leaving 6 bases not matched to a gene. The CDR3 covers 14 residues. The CDR3 region has the DNA TGTGCCAGCTTCGACAGGGGTATCCAAGAGACCCAGTACTTC. It encodes CASFDRGIQETQYF.

The chain uses TRBV6-5 and TRBJ1-2, with D perhaps matching TRBD1 (6 bases). The germline CDR1 and CDR2 sequences are MNHEY and SVGAGI. This CDR3 comprises 13 residues. The V end was cut by 0 bases, the J end by 6 bases, with 8 bases between. CDR3 sequence: CASSYSGGDGYTF. Written as DNA, the CDR3 is TGTGCCAGCAGTTACTCCGGGGGCGATGGCTACACCTTC.

The J gene is TRBJ2-1, the V gene TRBV9; a possible D gene is TRBD1 (6 bases). V gave up 4 bases and J gave up 2 bases, with 19 bases separating them. CDR3 length equals 17 residues. Germline values: CDR1 SGDLS, CDR2 YYNGEE. CDR3 loop: CASSFTFGQPTYNEQFF. As DNA, the CDR3 is TGTGCCAGCAGCTTCACTTTCGGACAGCCGACCTACAATGAGCAGTTCTTC.

V usage is TRBV27 and J usage is TRBJ1-1; maybe TRBD1 (6 bases). Germline V lookup: CDR1 MNHEY, CDR2 SMNVEV (reference sequence). This CDR3 has 15 residues. V lost 3 bases to trimming and J lost 1 base, with 12 bases between them. CDR3 DNA sequence: TGTGCCAGCAGTTTTTGGGGGGGCGCGAACACTGAAGCTTTCTTT. Protein sequence: CASSFWGGANTEAFF.

The chain is built from TRBV5-1 and TRBJ2-1; 7 nucleotides line up with TRBD2. The germline V gene encodes CDR1 SGHRS and CDR2 YFSETQ. The CDR3 sequence is 16 residues long. Unmatched junction bases numbered 14, after V lost 7 bases and J lost 4 bases. The CDR3 region is CASRIGKLALYNEQFF. For the CDR3, the DNA is TGCGCCAGCCGAATCGGAAAACTAGCGTTGTACAATGAGCAGTTCTTC.

The rearrangement uses TRBV19 and TRBJ2-7; 10 positions match TRBD1. The CDR3 length is 16 residues. V lost 5 bases, J lost 2 bases, and 9 bases stayed unmatched. Germline values: CDR1 LNHDA, CDR2 SQIVND (reference sequence). The CDR3, as DNA: TGTGCCAGTAGTGGCCTCATGGGACAGGGGCCCTACGAGCAGTACTTC. Translated, it gives CASSGLMGQGPYEQYF.